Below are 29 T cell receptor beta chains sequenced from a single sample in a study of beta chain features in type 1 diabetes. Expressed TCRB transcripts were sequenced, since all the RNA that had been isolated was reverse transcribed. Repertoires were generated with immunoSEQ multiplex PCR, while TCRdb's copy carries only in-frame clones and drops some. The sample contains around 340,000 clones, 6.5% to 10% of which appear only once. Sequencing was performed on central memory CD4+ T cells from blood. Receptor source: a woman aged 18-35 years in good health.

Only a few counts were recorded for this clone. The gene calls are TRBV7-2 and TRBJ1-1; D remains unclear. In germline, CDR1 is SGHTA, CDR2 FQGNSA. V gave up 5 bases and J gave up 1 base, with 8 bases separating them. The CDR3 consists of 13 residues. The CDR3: CASSITKNTEAFF. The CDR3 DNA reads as TGTGCCAGCAGCATTACTAAGAACACTGAAGCTTTCTTT.

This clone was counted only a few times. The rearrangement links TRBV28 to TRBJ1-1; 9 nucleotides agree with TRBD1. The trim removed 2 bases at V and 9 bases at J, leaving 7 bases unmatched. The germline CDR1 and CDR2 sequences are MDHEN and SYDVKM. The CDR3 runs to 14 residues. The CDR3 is CASSLPGQGPQAFF. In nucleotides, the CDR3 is TGTGCCAGCAGTTTACCTGGACAGGGGCCACAAGCTTTCTTT. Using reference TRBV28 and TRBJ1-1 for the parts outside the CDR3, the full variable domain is DVKVTQSSRYLVKRTGEKVFLECVQDMDHENMFWYRQDPGLGLRLIYFSYDVKMKEKGDIPEGYSVSREKKERFSLILESASTNQTSMYLCASSLPGQGPQAFFGQGTRLTVV.

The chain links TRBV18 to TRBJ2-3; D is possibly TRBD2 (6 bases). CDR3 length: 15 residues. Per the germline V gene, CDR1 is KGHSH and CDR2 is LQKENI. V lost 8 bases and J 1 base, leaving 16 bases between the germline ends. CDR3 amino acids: CASMLRGVGTDTQYF. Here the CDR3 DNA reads TGTGCCAGCATGCTGCGGGGCGTGGGCACAGATACGCAGTATTTT.

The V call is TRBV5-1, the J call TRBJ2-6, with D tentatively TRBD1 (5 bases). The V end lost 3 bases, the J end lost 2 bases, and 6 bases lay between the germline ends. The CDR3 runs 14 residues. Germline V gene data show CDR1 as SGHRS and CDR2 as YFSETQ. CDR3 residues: CASSSRAGANVLTF. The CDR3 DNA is TGCGCCAGCAGCTCCAGGGCTGGGGCCAACGTCCTGACTTTC. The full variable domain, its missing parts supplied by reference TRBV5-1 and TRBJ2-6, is KAGVTQTPRYLIKTRGQQVTLSCSPISGHRSVSWYQQTPGQGLQFLFEYFSETQRNKGNFPGRFSGRQFSNSRSEMNVSTLELGDSALYLCASSSRAGANVLTFGAGSRLTVL.

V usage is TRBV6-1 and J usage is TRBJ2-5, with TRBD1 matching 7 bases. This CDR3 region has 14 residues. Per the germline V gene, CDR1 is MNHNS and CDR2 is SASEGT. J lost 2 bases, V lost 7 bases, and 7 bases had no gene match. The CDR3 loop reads CASNLQGTQETQYF. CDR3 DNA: TGTGCCAGCAATCTACAGGGGACGCAAGAGACCCAGTACTTC.

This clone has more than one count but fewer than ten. CDR3 bases: TGTGCCAGCAGCCAAGGGATAAGCTCCTACAATGAGCAGTTCTTC. Translation: CASSQGISSYNEQFF. The chain uses TRBV14 and TRBJ2-1; D gene uncertain. The V and J ends lost 1 base and 0 bases respectively, with 7 bases between them. The CDR3 length is 15 residues. The germline gives CDR1 SGHDN, CDR2 FVKESK.

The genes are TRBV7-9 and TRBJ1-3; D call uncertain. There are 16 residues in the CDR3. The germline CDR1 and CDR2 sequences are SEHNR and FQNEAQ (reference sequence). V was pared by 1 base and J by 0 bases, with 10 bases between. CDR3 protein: CASSLGSLGSGNTIYF. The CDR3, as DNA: TGTGCCAGCAGCTTAGGGTCGTTAGGCTCTGGAAACACCATATATTTT.

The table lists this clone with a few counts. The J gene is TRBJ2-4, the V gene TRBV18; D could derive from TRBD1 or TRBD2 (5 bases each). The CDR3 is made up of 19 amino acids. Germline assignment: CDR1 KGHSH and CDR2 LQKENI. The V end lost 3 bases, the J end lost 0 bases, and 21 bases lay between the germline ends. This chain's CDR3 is CASSPGTGVRDIAKNIQYF. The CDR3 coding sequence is TGTGCCAGCTCACCCGGAACAGGCGTACGGGATATAGCCAAAAACATTCAGTACTTC.

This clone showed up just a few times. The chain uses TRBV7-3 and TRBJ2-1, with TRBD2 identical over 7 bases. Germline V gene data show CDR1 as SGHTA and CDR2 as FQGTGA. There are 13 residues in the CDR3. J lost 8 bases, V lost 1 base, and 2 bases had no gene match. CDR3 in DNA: TGTGCCAGCAGCTTAAGGGGAGGGGATGAGCAGTTCTTC. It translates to CASSLRGGDEQFF.

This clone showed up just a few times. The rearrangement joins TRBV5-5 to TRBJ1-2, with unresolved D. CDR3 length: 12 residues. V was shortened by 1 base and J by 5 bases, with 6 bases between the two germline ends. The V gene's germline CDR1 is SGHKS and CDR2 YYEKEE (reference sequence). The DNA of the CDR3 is TGTGCCAGCAGCTTGACCGGTTATGGCTACACCTTC. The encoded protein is CASSLTGYGYTF.

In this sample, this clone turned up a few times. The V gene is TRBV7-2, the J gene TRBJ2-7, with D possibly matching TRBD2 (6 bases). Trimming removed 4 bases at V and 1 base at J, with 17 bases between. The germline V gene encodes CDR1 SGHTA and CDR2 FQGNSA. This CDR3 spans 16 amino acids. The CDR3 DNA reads TGTGCCAGCAGCTCTTCCTTTTTGACTAGTTCCTACGAGCAGTACTTC. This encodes CASSSSFLTSSYEQYF.

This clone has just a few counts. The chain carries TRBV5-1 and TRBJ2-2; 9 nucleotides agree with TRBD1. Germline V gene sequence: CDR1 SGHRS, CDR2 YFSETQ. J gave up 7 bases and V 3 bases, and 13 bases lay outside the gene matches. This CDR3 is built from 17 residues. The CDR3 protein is CASSSPTGGPVGGELFF. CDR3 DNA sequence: TGCGCCAGCAGCTCCCCAACAGGGGGCCCAGTTGGCGGGGAGCTGTTTTTT.

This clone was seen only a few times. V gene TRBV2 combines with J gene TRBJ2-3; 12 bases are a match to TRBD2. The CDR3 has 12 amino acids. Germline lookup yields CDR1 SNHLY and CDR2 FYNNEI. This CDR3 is CGLAGDTDTQYF. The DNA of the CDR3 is TGTGGACTAGCGGGAGACACAGATACGCAGTATTTT.

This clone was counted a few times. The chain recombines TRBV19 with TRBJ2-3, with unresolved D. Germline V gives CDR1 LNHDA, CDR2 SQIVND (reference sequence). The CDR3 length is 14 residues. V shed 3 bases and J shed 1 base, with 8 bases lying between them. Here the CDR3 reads CASSMARGTDTQYF. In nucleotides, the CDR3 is TGTGCCAGTAGTATGGCACGTGGCACAGATACGCAGTATTTT.

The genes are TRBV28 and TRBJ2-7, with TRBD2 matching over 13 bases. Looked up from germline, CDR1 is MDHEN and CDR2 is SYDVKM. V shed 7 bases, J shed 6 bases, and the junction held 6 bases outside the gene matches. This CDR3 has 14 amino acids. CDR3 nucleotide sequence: TGTGCCAGCAAGCGACTAGCGGGAGGTTCCGAGCAGTACTTC. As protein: CASKRLAGGSEQYF.

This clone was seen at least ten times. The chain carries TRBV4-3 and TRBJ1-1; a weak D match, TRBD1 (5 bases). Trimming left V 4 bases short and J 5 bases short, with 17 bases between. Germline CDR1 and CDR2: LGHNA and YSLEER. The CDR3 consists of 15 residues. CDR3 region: CASSRGGGSGTEAFF. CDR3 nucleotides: TGCGCCAGCAGCCGGGGCGGGGGAAGTGGAACTGAAGCTTTCTTT.

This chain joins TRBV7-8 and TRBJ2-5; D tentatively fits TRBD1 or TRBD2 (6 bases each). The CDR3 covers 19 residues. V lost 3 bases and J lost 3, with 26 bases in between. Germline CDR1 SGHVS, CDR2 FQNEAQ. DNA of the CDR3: TGTGCCAGCAGCTTGTACACCCTCCGGGGACGGAGGGGGAAAGAGACCCAGTACTTC. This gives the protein CASSLYTLRGRRGKETQYF.

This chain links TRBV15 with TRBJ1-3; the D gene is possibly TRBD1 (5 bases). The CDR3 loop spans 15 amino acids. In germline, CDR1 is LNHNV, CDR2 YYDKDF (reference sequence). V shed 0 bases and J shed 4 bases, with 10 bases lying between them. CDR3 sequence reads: CATSREIGGGNTIYF. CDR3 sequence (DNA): TGTGCCACCAGCAGAGAAATTGGGGGAGGAAACACCATATATTTT.

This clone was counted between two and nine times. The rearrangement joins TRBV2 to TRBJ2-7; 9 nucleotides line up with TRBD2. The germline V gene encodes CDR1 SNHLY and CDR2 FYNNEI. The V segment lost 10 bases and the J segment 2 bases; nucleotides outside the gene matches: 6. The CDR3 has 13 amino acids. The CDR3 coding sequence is TGTGCCACCAGGACTAGCGCAACCTACGAGCAGTACTTC. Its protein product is CATRTSATYEQYF.

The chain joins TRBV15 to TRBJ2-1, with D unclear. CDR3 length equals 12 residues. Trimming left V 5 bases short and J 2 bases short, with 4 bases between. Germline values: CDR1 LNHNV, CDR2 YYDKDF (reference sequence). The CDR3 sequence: CATSVPYNEQFF. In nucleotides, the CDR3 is TGTGCCACCAGCGTCCCCTACAATGAGCAGTTCTTC. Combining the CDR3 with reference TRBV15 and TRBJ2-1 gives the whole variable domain DAMVIQNPRYQVTQFGKPVTLSCSQTLNHNVMYWYQQKSSQAPKLLFHYYDKDFNNEADTPDNFQSRRPNTSFCFLDIRSPGLGDTAMYLCATSVPYNEQFFGPGTRLTVL.

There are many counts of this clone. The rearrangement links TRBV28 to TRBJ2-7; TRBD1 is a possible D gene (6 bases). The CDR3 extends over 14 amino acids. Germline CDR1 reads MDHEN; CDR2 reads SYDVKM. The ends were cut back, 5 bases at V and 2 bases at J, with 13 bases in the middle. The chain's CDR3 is CASSAPGQTYEQYF. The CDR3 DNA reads TGTGCCAGCAGTGCCCCGGGACAAACCTACGAGCAGTACTTC.

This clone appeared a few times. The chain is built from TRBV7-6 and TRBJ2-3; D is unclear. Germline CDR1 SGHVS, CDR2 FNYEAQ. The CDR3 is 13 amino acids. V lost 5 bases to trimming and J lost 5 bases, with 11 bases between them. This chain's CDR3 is CASSPGVKDTQYF. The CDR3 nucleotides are TGTGCCAGCAGCCCCGGCGTAAAAGATACGCAGTATTTT.

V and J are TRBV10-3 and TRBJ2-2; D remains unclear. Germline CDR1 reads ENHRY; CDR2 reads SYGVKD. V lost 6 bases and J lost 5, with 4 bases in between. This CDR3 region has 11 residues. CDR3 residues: CAIRRTGELFF. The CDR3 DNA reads TGTGCCATCAGAAGGACCGGGGAGCTGTTTTTT.

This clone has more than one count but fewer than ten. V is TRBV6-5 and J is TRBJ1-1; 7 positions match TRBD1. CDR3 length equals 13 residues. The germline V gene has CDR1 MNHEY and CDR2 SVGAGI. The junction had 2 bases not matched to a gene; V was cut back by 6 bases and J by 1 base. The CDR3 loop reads CASSPGGNTEAFF. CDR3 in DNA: TGTGCCAGCAGCCCAGGGGGGAACACTGAAGCTTTCTTT.

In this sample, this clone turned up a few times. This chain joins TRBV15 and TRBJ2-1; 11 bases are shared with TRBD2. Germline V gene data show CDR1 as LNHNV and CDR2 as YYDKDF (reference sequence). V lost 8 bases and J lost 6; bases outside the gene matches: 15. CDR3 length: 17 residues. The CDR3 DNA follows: TGTGCCACCGTAGACCGACTAGCGGGGATAGGTACCAATGAGCAGTTCTTC. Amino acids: CATVDRLAGIGTNEQFF.

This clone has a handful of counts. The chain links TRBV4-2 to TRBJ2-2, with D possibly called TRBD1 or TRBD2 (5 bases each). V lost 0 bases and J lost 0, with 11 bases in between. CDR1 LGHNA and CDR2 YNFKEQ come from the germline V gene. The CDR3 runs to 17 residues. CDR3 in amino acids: CASSQDRGVPNTGELFF. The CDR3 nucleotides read TGTGCCAGCAGCCAAGATCGGGGCGTACCGAACACCGGGGAGCTGTTTTTT.

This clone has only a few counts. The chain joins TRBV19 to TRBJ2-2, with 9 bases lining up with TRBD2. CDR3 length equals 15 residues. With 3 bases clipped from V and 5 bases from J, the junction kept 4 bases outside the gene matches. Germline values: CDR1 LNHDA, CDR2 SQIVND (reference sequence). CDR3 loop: CASSIIAGGTGELFF. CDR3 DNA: TGTGCCAGTAGTATTATTGCGGGAGGGACCGGGGAGCTGTTTTTT.

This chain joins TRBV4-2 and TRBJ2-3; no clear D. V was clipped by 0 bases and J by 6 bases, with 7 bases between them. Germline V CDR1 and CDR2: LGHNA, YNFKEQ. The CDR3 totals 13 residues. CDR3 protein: CASSQDQLDTQYF. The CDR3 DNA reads TGTGCCAGCAGCCAAGATCAACTCGATACGCAGTATTTT.

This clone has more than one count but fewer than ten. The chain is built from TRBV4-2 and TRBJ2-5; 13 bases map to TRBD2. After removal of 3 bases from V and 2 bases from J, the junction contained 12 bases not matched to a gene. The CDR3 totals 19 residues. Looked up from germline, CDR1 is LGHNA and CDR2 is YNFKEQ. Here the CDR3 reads CASSQVGTSGTSSQETQYF. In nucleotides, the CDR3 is TGTGCCAGCAGCCAGGTTGGGACTAGCGGGACCTCATCTCAAGAGACCCAGTACTTC.